The clone carrying this T cell receptor beta chain has just a few counts. The antigen is not known. The data were taken from a study of early T cells in non-severe SARS-CoV-2 infection. Study observations and caveats: VDJdb matching skewed toward anti-spike CD8 responses, missing private and CD4 specificities.

The TCR library protocol was used to attach unique molecular identifiers. These identifiers were attached to individual cDNA molecules. TCRdb re-called the 5' RACE reads with MiXCR, one entry per CDR3 protein. Here the sample spans roughly 99,000 distinct CDR3 sequences, 11% being singletons. Germline CDR1 SGHRS, CDR2 YFSETQ. V gave up 4 bases and J gave up 3 bases; unmatched junction bases: 3. The CDR3 has 15 residues. This clonotype originated in an adult who was a healthcare worker with PCR-confirmed SARS-CoV-2 infection or an uninfected control (not recorded which). The gene calls are TRBV5-1 and TRBJ2-3; 12 nucleotides align to TRBD2. Sequencing was done on a sample of whole blood. The CDR3 spells CASSPGTSGTDTQYF. CDR3 DNA sequence: TGCGCCAGCAGCCCTGGGACTAGCGGGACAGATACGCAGTATTTT.